A single sample gave rise to the 27 T cell receptor beta chains below, sequenced in a study of cytomegalovirus exposure and HLA in healthy donors. PCR primers comprised 60 Vbeta and 13 Jbeta primers. Libraries were prepared by immunoSEQ multiplex PCR; TCRdb keeps only in-frame clonotypes and omits some of them. Here the sample spans 100,000 to 150,000 clones, around two thirds being singletons. The source material was PBMCs. The receptors come from a woman between 40 and 55 years old in good health and CMV-seropositive.

The V and J genes are TRBV27 and TRBJ1-5, with D maybe TRBD1 (6 bases). The CDR3 covers 16 residues. V lost 4 bases, J lost 4 bases, and 17 bases lay in between. Germline CDR1 is MNHEY and CDR2 is SMNVEV (reference sequence). This CDR3 reads CASSSRTGIGNQPQHF. The DNA of the CDR3 is TGTGCCAGCAGTTCGAGAACAGGGATAGGAAATCAGCCCCAGCATTTT.

The chain combines TRBV2 with TRBJ1-4; D call uncertain. Germline V gene data show CDR1 as SNHLY and CDR2 as FYNNEI. CDR3 length: 13 amino acids. The CDR3 sequence is CATTYATNEKLFF. The CDR3 bases are TGTGCTACTACCTATGCAACTAATGAAAAACTGTTTTTT.

Turning to this clone: The sample contains more than one DNA sequence encoding this CDR3. The chain couples TRBV5-1 to TRBJ1-1; 9 nucleotides line up with TRBD1. V was pared by 2 bases and J by 0 bases, with 5 bases of the junction left unmatched. Looked up from germline, CDR1 is SGHRS and CDR2 is YFSETQ. The CDR3 has 16 residues. The CDR3 region has the DNA TGCGCCAGCAGCTTAGCCGGGACAGGGTTGAACACTGAAGCTTTCTTT. This codes for CASSLAGTGLNTEAFF.

This chain connects TRBV28 to TRBJ1-5; D gene unclear. The CDR3 sequence is 14 residues long. Germline V gene data show CDR1 as MDHEN and CDR2 as SYDVKM. The V end lost 2 bases, the J end lost 3 bases, and 8 bases lay between the germline ends. The CDR3 loop reads CASSLTRDNQPQHF. CDR3 bases: TGTGCCAGCAGTTTAACCCGAGACAATCAGCCCCAGCATTTT.

This clone has just a few counts. The CDR3 region is CASSLDRGQYF. The CDR3 DNA is TGTGCCAGCAGCCTCGACAGGGGCCAGTACTTC. The rearrangement joins TRBV28 to TRBJ2-5; 8 bases align to TRBD1. The trim removed 6 bases at V and 10 bases at J, leaving 4 bases unmatched. From germline, CDR1 is MDHEN and CDR2 SYDVKM. This CDR3 is 11 amino acids long.

This sequence joins TRBV2 and TRBJ2-1; 13 positions match TRBD2. This CDR3 has 17 residues. J gave up 7 bases and V 1 base, and 7 bases lay outside the gene matches. Germline values: CDR1 SNHLY, CDR2 FYNNEI. The CDR3 reads CASSEGYETSGRNEQFF. The CDR3 DNA follows: TGTGCCAGCAGTGAAGGGTATGAGACTAGCGGGAGGAATGAGCAGTTCTTC.

This sequence joins TRBV6-1 and TRBJ1-5; no clear D gene. The length of the CDR3 is 15 residues. V lost 4 bases to trimming and J lost 0 bases, with 10 bases between them. Germline lookup yields CDR1 MNHNS and CDR2 SASEGT. The CDR3 DNA reads as TGTGCCAGCAGTGTCGAGTTCCTTAGCAATCAGCCCCAGCATTTT. Translating it yields CASSVEFLSNQPQHF.

This chain joins TRBV7-9 and TRBJ2-7; the match to TRBD1 covers 9 bases. There are 16 residues in the CDR3. J gave up 2 bases and V 5 bases, and 10 bases lay outside the gene matches. Germline CDR1 and CDR2: SEHNR and FQNEAQ (reference sequence). The CDR3 loop is CASSATPGQGTYEQYF. The CDR3, as DNA: TGTGCCAGCAGCGCCACGCCGGGACAGGGAACCTACGAGCAGTACTTC.

This chain joins TRBV5-1 and TRBJ2-7, with TRBD1 matching 11 bases. CDR3 size: 13 residues. The ends lost 2 bases at V and 6 bases at J; junction bases unmatched: 1. Germline CDR1 SGHRS, CDR2 YFSETQ. The CDR3 reads CASSFGQGAEQYF. CDR3 nucleotide sequence: TGCGCCAGCAGCTTCGGACAGGGGGCCGAGCAGTACTTC.

This clone showed up many times. At one of its ends the junction is not consistent with the germline gene, which may arise from a read error. The chain couples TRBV7-9 to TRBJ1-1, with a possible D match to TRBD1 (5 bases). CDR3 length equals 12 residues. CDR1 and CDR2 (germline): SEHNR, FQNEAQ (reference sequence). In nucleotides, the CDR3 is TGTTCCAGCAGCCCTCGGGGGACTGAAGCTTTCTTT. Translating it yields CSSSPRGTEAFF.

V gene TRBV5-4 combines with J gene TRBJ2-5; D unclear. Trimming removed 3 bases from V and 4 bases from J, with 16 bases in between. Per germline, CDR1 SGHNT and CDR2 YYREEE (reference sequence). The CDR3 runs 15 residues. The CDR3 bases are TGTGCCAGCAGCTCTTCTTCGGTCCGAGGAGAGACCCAGTACTTC. Residues: CASSSSSVRGETQYF. Full variable domain (outside the CDR3, taken from reference TRBV5-4 and TRBJ2-5): ETGVTQSPTHLIKTRGQQVTLRCSSQSGHNTVSWYQQALGQGPQFIFQYYREEENGRGNFPPRFSGLQFPNYSSELNVNALELDDSALYLCASSSSSVRGETQYFGPGTRLLVL.

The chain carries TRBV11-2 and TRBJ2-1, with TRBD2 matching over 10 bases. There are 18 residues in the CDR3. The germline V gene encodes CDR1 SGHAT and CDR2 FQNNGV. Unmatched junction bases numbered 14, after V lost 4 bases and J lost 5 bases. In nucleotides, the CDR3 is TGTGCCAGCAGCTCGGTATTACAGCGGGAGGGCCTCCACAATGAGCAGTTCTTC. This codes for CASSSVLQREGLHNEQFF.

The chain is built from TRBV7-8 and TRBJ2-7, with D perhaps TRBD1 (6 bases). The germline CDR1 and CDR2 sequences are SGHVS and FQNEAQ. CDR3 length equals 12 residues. The V end was cut by 4 bases, the J end by 6 bases, with 10 bases between. The CDR3 protein is CASSYPTGEQYF. CDR3 DNA: TGTGCCAGCAGCTACCCGACAGGCGAGCAGTACTTC. The full variable domain, its missing parts supplied by reference TRBV7-8 and TRBJ2-7, is GAGVSQSPRYKVAKRGQDVALRCDPISGHVSLFWYQQALGQGPEFLTYFQNEAQLDKSGLPSDRFFAERPEGSVSTLKIQRTQQEDSAVYLCASSYPTGEQYFGPGTRLTVT.

This clone was observed a handful of times. The same CDR3 can be traced to other DNA sequences in this sample. The chain joins TRBV6-1 to TRBJ2-7; D is ambiguous. The germline V gene has CDR1 MNHNS and CDR2 SASEGT. The length of the CDR3 is 14 residues. Trimming removed 1 base from V and 0 bases from J, with 7 bases in between. For the CDR3, the DNA is TGTGCCAGCAGTGAAGACTGGAGCTCCTACGAGCAGTACTTC. It codes for CASSEDWSSYEQYF.

The chain links TRBV28 to TRBJ2-7; tentatively, D is TRBD2 (7 bases). V was pared by 6 bases and J by 6 bases, with 18 bases between. The germline gives CDR1 MDHEN, CDR2 SYDVKM. This CDR3 is 14 amino acids long. The CDR3 DNA follows: TGTGCCAGCAGGGAGAGGGAGGGGGTGCCCGAGCAGTACTTC. Residues: CASREREGVPEQYF.

This clone was detected only a few times. CDR3 DNA: TGCGCCAGCAGCGCCAAACAGGGGTCGGTTGAAAAACTGTTTTTT. This translates into CASSAKQGSVEKLFF. V usage is TRBV5-1 and J usage is TRBJ1-4; 7 bases align to TRBD1. J gave up 7 bases and V 4 bases, and 10 bases lay outside the gene matches. CDR3 size: 15 residues. The V gene's germline CDR1 is SGHRS and CDR2 YFSETQ. The variable domain in full, with the rest retrieved from reference TRBV5-1 and TRBJ1-4, is KAGVTQTPRYLIKTRGQQVTLSCSPISGHRSVSWYQQTPGQGLQFLFEYFSETQRNKGNFPGRFSGRQFSNSRSEMNVSTLELGDSALYLCASSAKQGSVEKLFFGSGTQLSVL.

This clone was detected a few times. The chain recombines TRBV9 with TRBJ1-1, with D maybe TRBD1 (6 bases). The germline CDR1 and CDR2 sequences are SGDLS and YYNGEE. The CDR3 has 17 amino acids. V lost 4 bases and J 0 bases, leaving 19 bases between the germline ends. CDR3 amino acids: CASSLKTQGLMNTEAFF. For the CDR3, the DNA is TGTGCCAGCAGCCTCAAAACACAGGGTCTGATGAACACTGAAGCTTTCTTT.

This clone was observed once. The chain recombines TRBV6-5 with TRBJ2-3; 12 nucleotides align to TRBD1. After removal of 7 bases from V and 6 bases from J, the junction contained 8 bases not matched to a gene. CDR3 size: 15 residues. Germline V lookup: CDR1 MNHEY, CDR2 SVGAGI. The CDR3 coding sequence is TGTGCCAGCACGGGAGGGACAGGGGGCGGCGATACGCAGTATTTT. Translated: CASTGGTGGGDTQYF.

The chain combines TRBV11-1 with TRBJ2-2; 8 positions agree with TRBD1. The CDR3 consists of 14 residues. The J segment lost 3 bases and the V segment lost 6 bases, leaving 3 bases of the junction unmatched. Germline V gene sequence: CDR1 SGHAT, CDR2 FQDESV (reference sequence). CDR3 loop: CASSSDRDTGELFF. CDR3 nucleotides: TGTGCCAGCAGTTCGGACAGGGACACCGGGGAGCTGTTTTTT.

This clone has more than one count but fewer than ten. The chain employs TRBV30 and TRBJ2-2; 8 bases fit TRBD2. V trimming: 5 bases; J trimming: 5 bases; junction bases outside the gene matches: 4. The germline V gene has CDR1 GTSNPN and CDR2 SVGIG (reference sequence). This CDR3 spans 13 amino acids. The CDR3 here is CAWPPGGTGELFF. DNA of the CDR3: TGTGCCTGGCCGCCGGGGGGGACCGGGGAGCTGTTTTTT.

A word on this clone: Relative to the germline gene, one junction end is altered; a read error may explain this. The chain has TRBV2 and TRBJ1-2; 9 bases are a match to TRBD1. The CDR3 runs 15 residues. Germline values: CDR1 SNHLY, CDR2 FYNNEI. The CDR3 is CASSERDRASGGYPF. DNA of the CDR3: TGTGCCAGCAGTGAGCGGGACAGGGCTTCGGGGGGCTACCCCTTC.

This chain links TRBV7-9 with TRBJ2-5; tentatively, D is TRBD2 (7 bases). V lost 1 base and J lost 5, with 11 bases in between. The CDR3 is 14 amino acids. CDR1 and CDR2 (germline): SEHNR, FQNEAQ (reference sequence). The CDR3 reads CASSLGGGAETQYF. CDR3 in DNA: TGTGCCAGCAGCTTAGGAGGGGGGGCGGAGACCCAGTACTTC.

This sequence joins TRBV6-5 and TRBJ1-6; 9 nucleotides align to TRBD1. CDR1 is MNHEY and CDR2 is SVGAGI in the germline V gene. The junction had 3 bases not matched to a gene; V was cut back by 6 bases and J by 6 bases. CDR3 length equals 14 residues. The CDR3 DNA is TGTGCCAGCAGGGAGACAGGGGGTAATTCACCCCTCCACTTT. Protein sequence: CASRETGGNSPLHF.

V usage is TRBV6-5 and J usage is TRBJ1-2, with 7 bases identical to TRBD1. Germline V gene sequence: CDR1 MNHEY, CDR2 SVGAGI. V was pared by 2 bases and J by 4 bases, with 1 base of the junction left unmatched. The length of the CDR3 is 13 residues. CDR3 nucleotide sequence: TGTGCCAGCAGTTACGGACAGGCCTATGGCTACACCTTC. As protein: CASSYGQAYGYTF.

V usage is TRBV21-1 and J usage is TRBJ1-5; TRBD1, the D gene given by the table, was not confirmed from the DNA. TRBV21-1 is classified as a pseudogene. The CDR3 is 16 amino acids. CDR3 bases: TGTGCCAGCAGCAAAACAGGGTCAATAGGCAATCAGCCCCAGCATTTT. Protein product: CASSKTGSIGNQPQHF.

V usage is TRBV5-6 and J usage is TRBJ2-7; 8 nucleotides line up with TRBD1. Germline V gene data show CDR1 as SGHDT and CDR2 as YYEEEE. The ends lost 5 bases at V and 5 bases at J; junction bases unmatched: 9. The CDR3 has 14 residues. This CDR3 reads CASSRRTGSHEQYF. The DNA of the CDR3 is TGTGCCAGCAGTCGGAGGACAGGGTCCCACGAGCAGTACTTC.

The CDR3 DNA reads as TGCGCCAGCAGCGAGACAGCTAACTATGGCTACACCTTC. Its protein is CASSETANYGYTF. V usage is TRBV10-2 and J usage is TRBJ1-2; the D gene is possibly TRBD1 (5 bases). V was shortened by 6 bases and J by 0 bases, with 8 bases between the two germline ends. The CDR3 contains 13 residues. The V gene's germline CDR1 is WSHSY and CDR2 SAAADI.